This T cell receptor (beta chain) is from a study of shared clonotypes between healthy human individuals. This clone was recorded a few times. This CDR3 contains 13 residues. Germline CDR1 reads SQVTM; CDR2 reads ANQGSEA. V was clipped by 7 bases and J by 3 bases, with 15 bases between them. Using immunoSEQ multiplex PCR, the repertoire was profiled, and TCRdb retains in-frame clones only, with some absent. The table lists 2 million to 2.5 million clones, 85% to 95% of them singletons. Material: naive CD4+ T cells from PBMCs. Subset defined: CD45RA+ positively selected. The sequence was obtained from a man between 18 and 29 years old in good health. Some clones in this sample may be carry-over from other donors' samples. This chain joins TRBV29-1 and TRBJ1-1; D is uncertain. This chain's CDR3 is CSAHTDIHTEAFF. CDR3 bases: TGCAGCGCTCACACAGATATTCACACTGAAGCTTTCTTT.